This T cell receptor beta chain was obtained from a study of shared clonotypes between healthy human individuals. Study findings and constraints: Larger estimated richness was generally recorded for naive subsets relative to memory subsets. Although depth was large, rarefaction showed that sequencing of the sorted subsets was incomplete. Donors were few, which limited the genetic and exposure-history diversity represented.

The CDR3 extends over 15 amino acids. CDR1 and CDR2 from the germline V gene are SGHTA and FQGNSA. V lost 5 bases and J lost 5; bases outside the gene matches: 8. This clone was observed once. What it binds is not known. Using immunoSEQ multiplex PCR, the repertoire was profiled, and TCRdb retains in-frame clones only, with some absent. The sample yields millions of clones, over 90% seen once. The clonotype originates from a man aged 18 to 29 in good health. Some clones in this sample may be carry-over from other donors' samples. Input material: naive CD4+ T cells from PBMCs. Subset meaning: CD45RA+ positively selected. This chain links TRBV7-2 with TRBJ2-5, with 10 bases identical to TRBD2. This chain's CDR3 is CASSQSSGSGETQYF. The CDR3 region has the DNA TGTGCCAGCAGCCAGTCTAGCGGGAGCGGGGAGACCCAGTACTTC.